This T cell receptor beta chain originates from a study of molecular identifiers for immune sequencing clone quantification. V dropped 6 bases and J dropped 1 base, with 14 bases sitting between them. The germline CDR1 and CDR2 sequences are SQVTM and ANQGSEA. This CDR3 has 14 amino acids. TCRdb re-called the PCR reads with MiXCR, one entry per CDR3 protein. The sample includes about 510,000 distinct CDR3 sequences, 25% of them seen just once. Concerning this clonotype itself: With a much larger clone just one base away, this may be a read error. This is likely a read error, given that the CDR3 carries no conserved phenylalanine or tryptophan at its end.

This receptor was identified in a human donor in good health. Some libraries in this study had Jurkat cell RNA spiked in. What was sequenced was naive CD8+ T cells from blood, with Jurkat cell RNA spiked in. The subset here: FACS-sorted CD8+CD4-CCR7+CD45RA+ naive T cells. The genes are TRBV29-1 and TRBJ2-3; D might be TRBD2 (6 bases). The CDR3 is CSVGGGGGTDTQYS. The DNA for the CDR3 is TGCAGCGTAGGCGGAGGCGGGGGCACAGATACGCAGTATTCT.